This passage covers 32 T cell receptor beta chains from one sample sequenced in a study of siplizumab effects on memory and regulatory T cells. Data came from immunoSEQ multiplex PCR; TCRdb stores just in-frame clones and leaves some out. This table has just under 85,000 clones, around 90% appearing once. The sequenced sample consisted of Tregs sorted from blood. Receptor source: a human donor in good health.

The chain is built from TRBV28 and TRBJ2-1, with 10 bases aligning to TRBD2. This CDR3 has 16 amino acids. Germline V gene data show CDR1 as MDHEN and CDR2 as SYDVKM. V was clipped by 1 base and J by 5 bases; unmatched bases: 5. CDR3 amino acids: CASSLSGLAKNNEQFF. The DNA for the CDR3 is TGTGCCAGCAGTTTATCGGGACTAGCGAAAAACAATGAGCAGTTCTTC.

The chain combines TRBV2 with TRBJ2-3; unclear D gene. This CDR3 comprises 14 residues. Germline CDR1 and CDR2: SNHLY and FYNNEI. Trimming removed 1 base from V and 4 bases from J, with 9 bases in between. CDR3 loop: CASSEVGFSDTQYF. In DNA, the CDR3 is TGTGCCAGCAGTGAAGTCGGGTTCTCAGATACGCAGTATTTT.

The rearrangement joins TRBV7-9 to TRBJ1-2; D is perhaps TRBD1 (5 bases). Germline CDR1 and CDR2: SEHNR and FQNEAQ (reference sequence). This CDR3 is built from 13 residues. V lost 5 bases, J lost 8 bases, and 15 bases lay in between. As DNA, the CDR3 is TGTGCCAGCAGCACACAGGCTATTCAGGGCTACACCTTC. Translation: CASSTQAIQGYTF.

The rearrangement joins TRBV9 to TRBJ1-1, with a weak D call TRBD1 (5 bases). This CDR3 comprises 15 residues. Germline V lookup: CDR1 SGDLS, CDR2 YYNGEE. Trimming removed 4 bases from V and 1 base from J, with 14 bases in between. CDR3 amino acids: CASSPPGTGNTEAFF. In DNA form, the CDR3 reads TGTGCCAGCAGCCCACCCGGGACGGGGAACACTGAAGCTTTCTTT. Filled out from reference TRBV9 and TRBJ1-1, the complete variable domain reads DSGVTQTPKHLITATGQRVTLRCSPRSGDLSVYWYQQSLDQGLQFLIQYYNGEERAKGNILERFSAQQFPDLHSELNLSSLELGDSALYFCASSPPGTGNTEAFFGQGTRLTVV.

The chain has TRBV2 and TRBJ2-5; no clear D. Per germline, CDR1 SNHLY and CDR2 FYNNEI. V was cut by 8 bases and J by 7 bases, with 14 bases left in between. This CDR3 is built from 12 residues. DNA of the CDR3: TGTGCCAGCGATCCCCCCGGCGGGACCCAGTACTTC. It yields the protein CASDPPGGTQYF.

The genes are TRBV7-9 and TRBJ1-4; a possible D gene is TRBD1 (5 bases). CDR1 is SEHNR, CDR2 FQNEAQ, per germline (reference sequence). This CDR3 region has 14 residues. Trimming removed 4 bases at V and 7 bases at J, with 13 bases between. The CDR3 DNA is TGTGCCAGCAGCTCCTTTGCGAGGGGTGAAAAACTGTTTTTT. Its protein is CASSSFARGEKLFF.

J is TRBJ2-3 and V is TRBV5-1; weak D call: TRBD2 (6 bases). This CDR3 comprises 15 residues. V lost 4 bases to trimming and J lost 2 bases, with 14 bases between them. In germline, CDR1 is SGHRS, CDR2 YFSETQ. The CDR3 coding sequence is TGCGCCAGCAGCGGACCCGGGACTTTCACAGATACGCAGTATTTT. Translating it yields CASSGPGTFTDTQYF. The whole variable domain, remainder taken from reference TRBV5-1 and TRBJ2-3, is KAGVTQTPRYLIKTRGQQVTLSCSPISGHRSVSWYQQTPGQGLQFLFEYFSETQRNKGNFPGRFSGRQFSNSRSEMNVSTLELGDSALYLCASSGPGTFTDTQYFGPGTRLTVL.

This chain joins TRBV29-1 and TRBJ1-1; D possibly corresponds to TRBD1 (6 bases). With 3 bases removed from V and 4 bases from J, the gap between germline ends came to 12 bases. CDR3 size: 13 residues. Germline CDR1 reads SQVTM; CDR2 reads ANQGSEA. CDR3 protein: CSVEAGAGTEAFF. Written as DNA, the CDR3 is TGCAGCGTTGAGGCGGGGGCAGGCACTGAAGCTTTCTTT.

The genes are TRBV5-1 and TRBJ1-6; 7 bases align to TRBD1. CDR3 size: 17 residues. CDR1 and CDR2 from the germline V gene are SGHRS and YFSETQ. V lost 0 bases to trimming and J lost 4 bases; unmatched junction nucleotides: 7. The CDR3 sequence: CASSLVIGTAYNSPLHF. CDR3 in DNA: TGCGCCAGCAGCTTGGTCATCGGGACAGCGTATAATTCACCCCTCCACTTT.

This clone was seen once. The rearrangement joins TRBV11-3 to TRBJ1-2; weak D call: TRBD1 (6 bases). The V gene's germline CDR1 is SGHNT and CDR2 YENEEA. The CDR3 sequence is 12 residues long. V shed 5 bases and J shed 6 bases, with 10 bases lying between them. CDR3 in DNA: TGTGCCAGCAGCAATAGGGGGGATGGCTACACCTTC. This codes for CASSNRGDGYTF.

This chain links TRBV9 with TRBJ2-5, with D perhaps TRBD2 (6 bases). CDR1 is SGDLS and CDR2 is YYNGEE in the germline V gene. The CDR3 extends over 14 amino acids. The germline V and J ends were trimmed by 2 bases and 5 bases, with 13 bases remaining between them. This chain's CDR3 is CASSVTGVWETQYF. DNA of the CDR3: TGTGCCAGCAGCGTTACGGGGGTATGGGAGACCCAGTACTTC.

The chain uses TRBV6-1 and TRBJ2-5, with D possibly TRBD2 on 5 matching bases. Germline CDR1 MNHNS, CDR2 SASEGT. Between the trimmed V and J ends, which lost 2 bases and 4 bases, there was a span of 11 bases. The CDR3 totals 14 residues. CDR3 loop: CASSETSSVETQYF. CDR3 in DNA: TGTGCCAGCAGTGAAACTAGTTCGGTAGAGACCCAGTACTTC.

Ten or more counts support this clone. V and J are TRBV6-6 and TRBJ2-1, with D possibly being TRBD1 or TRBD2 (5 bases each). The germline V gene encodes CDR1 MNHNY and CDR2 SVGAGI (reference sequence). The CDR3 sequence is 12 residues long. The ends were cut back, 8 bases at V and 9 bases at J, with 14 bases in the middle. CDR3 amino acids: CASGRGTSEQFF. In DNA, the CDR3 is TGTGCCAGCGGGCGTGGGACCTCTGAGCAGTTCTTC.

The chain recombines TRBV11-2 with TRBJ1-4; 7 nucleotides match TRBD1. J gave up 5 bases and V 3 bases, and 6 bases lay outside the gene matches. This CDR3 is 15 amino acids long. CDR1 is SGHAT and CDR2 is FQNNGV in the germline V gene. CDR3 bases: TGTGCCAGCAGCTTCACAGGGGCCCCAAATGAAAAACTGTTTTTT. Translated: CASSFTGAPNEKLFF.

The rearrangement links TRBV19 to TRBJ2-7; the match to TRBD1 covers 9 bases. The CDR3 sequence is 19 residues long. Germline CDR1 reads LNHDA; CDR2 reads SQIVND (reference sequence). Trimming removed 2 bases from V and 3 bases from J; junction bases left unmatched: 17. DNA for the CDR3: TGTGCCAGTAGTATATCTGGGGGATGGGGACAGGGTATCATCTACGAGCAGTACTTC. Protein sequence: CASSISGGWGQGIIYEQYF.

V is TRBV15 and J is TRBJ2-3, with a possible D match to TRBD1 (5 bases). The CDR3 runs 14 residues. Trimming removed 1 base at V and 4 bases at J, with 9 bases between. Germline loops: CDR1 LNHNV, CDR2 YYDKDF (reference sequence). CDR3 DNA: TGTGCCACCAGCAGAGGGGGCGCGTCAGATACGCAGTATTTT. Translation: CATSRGGASDTQYF.

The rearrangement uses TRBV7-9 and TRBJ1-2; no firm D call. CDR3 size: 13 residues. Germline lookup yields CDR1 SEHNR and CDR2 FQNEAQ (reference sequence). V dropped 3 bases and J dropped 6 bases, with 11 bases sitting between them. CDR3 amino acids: CASSLGGLDGYTF. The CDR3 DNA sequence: TGTGCCAGCAGCTTGGGAGGGTTGGATGGCTACACCTTC.

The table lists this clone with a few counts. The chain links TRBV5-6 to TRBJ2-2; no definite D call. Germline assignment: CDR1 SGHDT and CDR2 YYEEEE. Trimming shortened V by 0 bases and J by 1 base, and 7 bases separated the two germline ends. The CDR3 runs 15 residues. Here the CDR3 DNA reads TGTGCCAGCAGCTTGGCTGGTTGGAACACCGGGGAGCTGTTTTTT. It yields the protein CASSLAGWNTGELFF.

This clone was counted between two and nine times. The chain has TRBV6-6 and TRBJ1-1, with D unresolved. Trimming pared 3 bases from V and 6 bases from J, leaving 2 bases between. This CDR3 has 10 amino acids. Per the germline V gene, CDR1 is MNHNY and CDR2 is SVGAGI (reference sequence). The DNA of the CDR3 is TGTGCCAGCAGTTATCCTGAAGCTTTCTTT. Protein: CASSYPEAFF.

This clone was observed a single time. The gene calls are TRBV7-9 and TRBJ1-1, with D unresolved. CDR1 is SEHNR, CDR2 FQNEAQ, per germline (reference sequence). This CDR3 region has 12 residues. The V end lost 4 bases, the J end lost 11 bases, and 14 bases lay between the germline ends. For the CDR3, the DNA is TGTGCCAGCAGCTCCGAACAGTATGAGGCTTTCTTT. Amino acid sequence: CASSSEQYEAFF. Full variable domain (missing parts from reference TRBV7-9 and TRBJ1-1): DTGVSQNPRHKITKRGQNVTFRCDPISEHNRLYWYRQTLGQGPEFLTYFQNEAQLEKSRLLSDRFSAERPKGSFSTLEIQRTEQGDSAMYLCASSSEQYEAFFGQGTRLTVV.

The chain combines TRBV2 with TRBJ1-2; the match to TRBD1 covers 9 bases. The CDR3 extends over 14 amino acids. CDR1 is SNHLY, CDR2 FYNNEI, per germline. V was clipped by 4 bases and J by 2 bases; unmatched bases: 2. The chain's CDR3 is CASSAGTGNYGYTF. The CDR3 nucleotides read TGTGCCAGCAGTGCCGGGACAGGGAACTATGGCTACACCTTC.

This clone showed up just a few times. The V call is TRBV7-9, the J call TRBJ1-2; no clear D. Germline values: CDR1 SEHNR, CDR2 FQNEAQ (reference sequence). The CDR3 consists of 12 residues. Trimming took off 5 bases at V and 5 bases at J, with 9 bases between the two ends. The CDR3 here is CASSPETYGYTF. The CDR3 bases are TGTGCCAGCAGCCCGGAGACATATGGCTACACCTTC.

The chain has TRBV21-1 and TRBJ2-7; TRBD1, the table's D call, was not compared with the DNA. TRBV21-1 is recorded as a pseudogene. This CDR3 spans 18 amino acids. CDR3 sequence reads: CASSKVRRRDRKNYEQYF. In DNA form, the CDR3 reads TGTGCCAGCAGCAAAGTTCGGAGGCGGGACAGAAAAAACTACGAGCAGTACTTC.

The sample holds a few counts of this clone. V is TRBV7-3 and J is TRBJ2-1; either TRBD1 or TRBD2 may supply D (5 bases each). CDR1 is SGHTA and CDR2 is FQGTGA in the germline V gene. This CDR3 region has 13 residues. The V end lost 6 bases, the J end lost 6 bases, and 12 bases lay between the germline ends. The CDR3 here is CASSSGRLNEQFF. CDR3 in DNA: TGTGCCAGCAGTTCGGGACGGCTCAATGAGCAGTTCTTC.

This chain's CDR3 is CASSLAFGNSPLHF. CDR3 nucleotide sequence: TGTGCCAGCAGCTTAGCTTTCGGTAATTCACCCCTCCACTTT. This chain joins TRBV7-2 and TRBJ1-6, with D uncertain. Germline V gene sequence: CDR1 SGHTA, CDR2 FQGNSA. CDR3 length: 14 amino acids. Trimming pared 0 bases from V and 6 bases from J, leaving 6 bases between.

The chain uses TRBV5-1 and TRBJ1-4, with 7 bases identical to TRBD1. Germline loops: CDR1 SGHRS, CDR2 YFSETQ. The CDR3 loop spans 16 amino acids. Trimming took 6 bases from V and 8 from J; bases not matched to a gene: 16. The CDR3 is CASTLTLQGPMEKLFF. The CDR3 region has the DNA TGCGCCAGCACCTTAACCTTACAGGGGCCGATGGAAAAACTGTTTTTT. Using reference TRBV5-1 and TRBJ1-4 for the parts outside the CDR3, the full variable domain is KAGVTQTPRYLIKTRGQQVTLSCSPISGHRSVSWYQQTPGQGLQFLFEYFSETQRNKGNFPGRFSGRQFSNSRSEMNVSTLELGDSALYLCASTLTLQGPMEKLFFGSGTQLSVL.

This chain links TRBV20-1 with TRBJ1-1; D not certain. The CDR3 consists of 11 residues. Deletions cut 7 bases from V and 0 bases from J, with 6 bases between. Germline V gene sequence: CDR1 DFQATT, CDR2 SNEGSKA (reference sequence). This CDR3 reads CSGLLNTEAFF. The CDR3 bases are TGCAGTGGGCTCCTGAACACTGAAGCTTTCTTT.

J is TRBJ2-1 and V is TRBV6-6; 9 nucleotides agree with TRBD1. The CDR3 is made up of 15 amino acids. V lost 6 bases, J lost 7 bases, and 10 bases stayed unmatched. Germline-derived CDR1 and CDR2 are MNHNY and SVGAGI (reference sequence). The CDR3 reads CASRTTGTGLNEQFF. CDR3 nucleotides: TGTGCCAGCAGAACTACCGGGACAGGGCTGAATGAGCAGTTCTTC.

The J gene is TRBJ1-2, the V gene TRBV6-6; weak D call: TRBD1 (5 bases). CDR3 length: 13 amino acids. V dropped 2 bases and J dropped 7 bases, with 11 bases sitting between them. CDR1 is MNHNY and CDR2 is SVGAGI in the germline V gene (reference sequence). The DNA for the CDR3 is TGTGCCAGCAGTTACGGGGCAGCTGGTGGCTACACCTTC. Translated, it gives CASSYGAAGGYTF.

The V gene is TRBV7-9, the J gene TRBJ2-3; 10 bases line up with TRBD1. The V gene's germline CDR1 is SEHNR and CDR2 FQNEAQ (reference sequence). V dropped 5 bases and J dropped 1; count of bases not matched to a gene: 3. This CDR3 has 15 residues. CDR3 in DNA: TGTGCCAGCAGCATTGGGACAGGGGGCACAGATACGCAGTATTTT. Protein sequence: CASSIGTGGTDTQYF.

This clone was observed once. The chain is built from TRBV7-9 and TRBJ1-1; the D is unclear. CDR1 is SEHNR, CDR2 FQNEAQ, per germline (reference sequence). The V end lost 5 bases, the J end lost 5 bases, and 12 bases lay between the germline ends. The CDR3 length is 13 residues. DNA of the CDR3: TGTGCCAGCAGCCGGACCGGAGGGACTGAAGCTTTCTTT. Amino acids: CASSRTGGTEAFF. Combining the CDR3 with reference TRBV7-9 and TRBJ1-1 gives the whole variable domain DTGVSQNPRHKITKRGQNVTFRCDPISEHNRLYWYRQTLGQGPEFLTYFQNEAQLEKSRLLSDRFSAERPKGSFSTLEIQRTEQGDSAMYLCASSRTGGTEAFFGQGTRLTVV.

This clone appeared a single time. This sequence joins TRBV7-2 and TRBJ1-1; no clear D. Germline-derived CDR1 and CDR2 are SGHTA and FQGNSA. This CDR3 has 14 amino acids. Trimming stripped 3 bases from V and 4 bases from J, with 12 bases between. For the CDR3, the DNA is TGTGCCAGCAGCTTCCTGGGTTCGGGCACTGAAGCTTTCTTT. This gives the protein CASSFLGSGTEAFF. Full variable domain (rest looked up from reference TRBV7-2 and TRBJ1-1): GAGVSQSPSNKVTEKGKDVELRCDPISGHTALYWYRQSLGQGLEFLIYFQGNSAPDKSGLPSDRFSAERTGGSVSTLTIQRTQQEDSAVYLCASSFLGSGTEAFFGQGTRLTVV.